The next 20 T cell receptor beta chains were all read from a single sample in a study of T cell repertoires in cytomegalovirus infection. TCRdb used MiXCR to reprocess the reads, holding one entry per CDR3 protein. Of about 310,000 distinct CDR3 sequences in the sample, about 25% were seen once. Their cognate antigens are unknown. The sequencing here drew on cultured PBMCs, taken from culture after CMV antigen stimulation. The origin of the receptors is a human donor in good health (CMV status not recorded). Some clones in this sample may be carry-over from other donors' samples.

V is TRBV19 and J is TRBJ2-1, with 13 bases that match TRBD2. In germline, CDR1 is LNHDA, CDR2 SQIVND (reference sequence). This CDR3 region has 14 residues. Germline trimming cut 6 bases from V and 6 bases from J; bases unmatched to any gene: 2. The CDR3 DNA reads as TGTGCCAGTAGCCGACTAGCGGGGGGCAATGAGCAGTTCTTC. This codes for CASSRLAGGNEQFF. Supplemented by reference TRBV19 and TRBJ2-1, the full variable domain reads DGGITQSPKYLFRKEGQNVTLSCEQNLNHDAMYWYRQDPGQGLRLIYYSQIVNDFQKGDIAEGYSVSREKKESFPLTVTSAQKNPTAFYLCASSRLAGGNEQFFGPGTRLTVL.

This clonotype has just a few counts. CDR3 nucleotides: TGTGCCAGCATCCTAACCGGGACGGCAGAGACCCAGTACTTC. Protein: CASILTGTAETQYF. The chain uses TRBV5-5 and TRBJ2-5, with D possibly called TRBD1 or TRBD2 (5 bases each). Trimming shortened V by 6 bases and J by 4 bases, and 16 bases separated the two germline ends. The germline V gene has CDR1 SGHKS and CDR2 YYEKEE (reference sequence). The length of the CDR3 is 14 residues.

The V call is TRBV7-2, the J call TRBJ1-4; 8 bases are a match to TRBD1. Germline CDR1 SGHTA, CDR2 FQGNSA. V shed 1 base, J shed 13 bases, and the junction held 5 bases outside the gene matches. This CDR3 comprises 13 residues. The CDR3 protein is CASSLVDRERLFF. The DNA of the CDR3 is TGTGCCAGCAGCTTAGTGGACAGGGAACGACTGTTTTTT. The whole variable domain, remainder taken from reference TRBV7-2 and TRBJ1-4, is GAGVSQSPSNKVTEKGKDVELRCDPISGHTALYWYRQSLGQGLEFLIYFQGNSAPDKSGLPSDRFSAERTGGSVSTLTIQRTQQEDSAVYLCASSLVDRERLFFGSGTQLSVL.

V and J are TRBV27 and TRBJ2-7, with a tentative D call TRBD1 (5 bases). The CDR3 contains 13 residues. Germline lookup yields CDR1 MNHEY and CDR2 SMNVEV (reference sequence). The V end lost 3 bases, the J end lost 6 bases, and 12 bases lay between the germline ends. The CDR3, as DNA: TGTGCCAGCAGTTTGGGGCGTTGCTCCGAGCAGTACTTC. Protein sequence: CASSLGRCSEQYF.

The V gene is TRBV5-1, the J gene TRBJ1-2, with D possibly TRBD1 on 5 matching bases. The germline CDR1 and CDR2 sequences are SGHRS and YFSETQ. This CDR3 region has 13 residues. Trimming removed 4 bases at V and 7 bases at J, with 14 bases between. Here the CDR3 DNA reads TGCGCCAGCAGCAGGGGTGGGTTCGCTGGCTACACCTTC. This translates into CASSRGGFAGYTF.

This clonotype was observed at least ten times. The gene calls are TRBV7-9 and TRBJ2-1; D possibly uses TRBD1 or TRBD2 (5 bases each). Germline V gene sequence: CDR1 SEHNR, CDR2 FQNEAQ (reference sequence). The CDR3 is 15 amino acids. The ends were cut back, 3 bases at V and 1 base at J, with 10 bases in the middle. The CDR3 DNA reads as TGTGCCAGCAGCTTTACAGAGGGGTCCTACAATGAGCAGTTCTTC. Residues: CASSFTEGSYNEQFF.

This chain connects TRBV6-5 to TRBJ2-2; a possible D gene is TRBD1 (5 bases). The CDR3 extends over 14 amino acids. Trimming took 1 base from V and 6 from J, leaving 9 bases between them. In germline, CDR1 is MNHEY, CDR2 SVGAGI. The DNA for the CDR3 is TGTGCCAGCAGTTACTTCCAGGGATCCGGGGAGCTGTTTTTT. This codes for CASSYFQGSGELFF.

The sample holds many counts of this clonotype. J is TRBJ1-1 and V is TRBV7-2, with unresolved D. This CDR3 contains 14 residues. Per the germline V gene, CDR1 is SGHTA and CDR2 is FQGNSA. Trimming took off 3 bases at V and 1 base at J, with 9 bases between the two ends. The CDR3 DNA sequence: TGTGCCAGCAGCTTCAACCGGGGGAACACTGAAGCTTTCTTT. This encodes CASSFNRGNTEAFF.

The rearrangement links TRBV27 to TRBJ2-5; D possibly uses TRBD1 or TRBD2 (5 bases each). Germline CDR1 MNHEY, CDR2 SMNVEV (reference sequence). The CDR3 totals 16 residues. Trimming pared 5 bases from V and 4 bases from J, leaving 20 bases between. DNA for the CDR3: TGTGCCAGCAGTCCTCGCCGTTACGGGGCGCGAGAGACCCAGTACTTC. Its translation: CASSPRRYGARETQYF.

The chain carries TRBV9 and TRBJ2-6, with TRBD1 identical over 8 bases. The CDR3 covers 16 residues. Germline V gene sequence: CDR1 SGDLS, CDR2 YYNGEE. Trimming took 7 bases from V and 0 from J; bases not matched to a gene: 6. CDR3 sequence reads: CASDLDRDSGANVLTF. The CDR3 DNA follows: TGTGCCAGCGACTTGGACAGGGACTCTGGGGCCAACGTCCTGACTTTC.

The rearrangement links TRBV7-9 to TRBJ1-6, with a possible D match to TRBD1 (6 bases). From germline, CDR1 is SEHNR and CDR2 FQNEAQ (reference sequence). This CDR3 is 16 amino acids long. The V end lost 5 bases, the J end lost 5 bases, and 16 bases lay between the germline ends. The CDR3 bases are TGTGCCAGCAGCCCCCGAGGACAGCCGAATAATTCACCCCTCCACTTT. Its translation is CASSPRGQPNNSPLHF.

J is TRBJ1-2 and V is TRBV19, with 7 bases identical to TRBD1. The CDR3 contains 15 residues. V was clipped by 3 bases and J by 3 bases; unmatched bases: 7. Germline CDR1 LNHDA, CDR2 SQIVND (reference sequence). For the CDR3, the DNA is TGTGCCAGTAGTATCGGGACAGCCATCGACTATGGCTACACCTTC. This translates into CASSIGTAIDYGYTF.

The chain employs TRBV7-3 and TRBJ1-1; D ambiguous. The CDR3 runs to 14 residues. CDR1 SGHTA and CDR2 FQGTGA come from the germline V gene. V lost 0 bases to trimming and J lost 2 bases, with 7 bases between them. The CDR3, as DNA: TGTGCCAGCAGCTTAACTCCCAGAAACACTGAAGCTTTCTTT. Its translation: CASSLTPRNTEAFF.

This rearrangement joins TRBV9 to TRBJ2-1, with D perhaps assigned TRBD1 or TRBD2 (5 bases each). There are 14 residues in the CDR3. Germline CDR1 and CDR2: SGDLS and YYNGEE. Trimming shortened V by 3 bases and J by 2 bases, and 9 bases separated the two germline ends. CDR3 DNA: TGTGCCAGCAGCGGAGGGACGACCTACAATGAGCAGTTCTTC. Its protein product is CASSGGTTYNEQFF. The entire variable domain, with the rest obtained from reference TRBV9 and TRBJ2-1, is as follows: DSGVTQTPKHLITATGQRVTLRCSPRSGDLSVYWYQQSLDQGLQFLIQYYNGEERAKGNILERFSAQQFPDLHSELNLSSLELGDSALYFCASSGGTTYNEQFFGPGTRLTVL.

The chain recombines TRBV4-1 with TRBJ1-1; 7 bases match TRBD1. Germline trimming cut 0 bases from V and 0 bases from J; bases unmatched to any gene: 4. CDR1 and CDR2 (germline): MGHRA, YSYEKL. The CDR3 has 16 residues. This CDR3 reads CASSQEGTGVNTEAFF. CDR3 DNA: TGCGCCAGCAGCCAAGAAGGTACAGGGGTGAACACTGAAGCTTTCTTT.

This clonotype turned up a few times. V is TRBV6-2 or TRBV6-3 and J is TRBJ2-1; 12 bases fit TRBD2. Germline assignment: CDR1 MNHEY and CDR2 SVGEGT. This CDR3 contains 15 residues. The V and J ends lost 0 bases and 8 bases, in that order; junction bases with no gene match: 2. CDR3 in amino acids: CASSYSTSGRYEQFF. The CDR3 bases are TGTGCCAGCAGTTACTCGACTAGCGGGAGATATGAGCAGTTCTTC.

The table lists this clonotype with a few counts. The chain carries TRBV4-3 and TRBJ2-1; D might be TRBD1 (5 bases). The CDR3 is made up of 13 amino acids. The germline V gene has CDR1 LGHNA and CDR2 YSLEER. V dropped 7 bases and J dropped 7 bases, with 14 bases sitting between them. The CDR3 DNA reads as TGCGCCAGCACCCTCCAGGGTAGGAATGAGCAGTTCTTC. It encodes CASTLQGRNEQFF.

As DNA, the CDR3 is TGTGCCACCAGTGACCCTGGGGGACTAGCGGGTCTCAATGAGCAGTTCTTC. Its translation is CATSDPGGLAGLNEQFF. The V and J genes are TRBV24-1 and TRBJ2-1; 12 positions agree with TRBD2. The CDR3 runs to 17 residues. The trim removed 4 bases at V and 6 bases at J, leaving 9 bases unmatched. The germline V gene encodes CDR1 KGHDR and CDR2 SFDVKD.

The genes are TRBV12-5 and TRBJ2-5, with D possibly being TRBD1 (6 bases). Germline V gene sequence: CDR1 LGHNT, CDR2 FRNRAP. The ends were cut back, 0 bases at V and 2 bases at J, with 7 bases in the middle. This CDR3 spans 14 amino acids. The CDR3 protein is CASGLVDRQETQYF. CDR3 DNA: TGTGCTAGTGGTTTGGTTGACAGGCAAGAGACCCAGTACTTC. The full variable domain, its missing parts supplied by reference TRBV12-5 and TRBJ2-5, is DARVTQTPRHKVTEMGQEVTMRCQPILGHNTVFWYRQTMMQGLELLAYFRNRAPLDDSGMPKDRFSAEMPDATLATLKIQPSEPRDSAVYFCASGLVDRQETQYFGPGTRLLVL.

This clonotype was recorded a few times. The rearrangement joins TRBV12-3 or TRBV12-4 to TRBJ2-1; TRBD1 might be the D (5 bases). Trimming shortened V by 5 bases and J by 7 bases, and 15 bases separated the two germline ends. This CDR3 contains 14 residues. The CDR3, as DNA: TGTGCCAGCAGTCAGGGTTTAGCCTCTAATGAGCAGTTCTTC. It specifies CASSQGLASNEQFF.